The subject of this entry is one T cell receptor beta chain. Its antigen is as yet unknown. Germline values: CDR1 MDHEN, CDR2 SYDVKM. CDR3 length equals 14 residues. V dropped 5 bases and J dropped 5; count of bases not matched to a gene: 3. This sample was included in a study of OX40 agonist ivuxolimab in advanced cancers. Study conclusions and caveats: At doses 0.1 to 3.0 mg/kg, CD4+ and CD8+ clones expanded.

Produced via immunoSEQ multiplex PCR; TCRdb's table is partial and in-frame only. The sample consists of 40,000 or so clones, 70% to 85% of them appearing once. The specimen was CD4+ or CD8+ T cells sorted from blood, collected in a trial of the OX40 agonist ivuxolimab. This TCR came from an adult with an advanced solid tumor such as melanoma, head and neck, liver or kidney cancer. The J gene is TRBJ1-5, the V gene TRBV28, with 10 bases identical to TRBD1. CDR3 DNA sequence: TGTGCCAGCAGTATCGGACAGGGGGATCAGCCCCAGCATTTT. Translating it yields CASSIGQGDQPQHF.